The text below deals with one TCR beta chain. Its specificity is unknown. It was the roughly 110-subject validation cohort, separate from the 666-subject first cohort, to which the donors belonged. This specimen belongs to a study of cytomegalovirus exposure and HLA in healthy donors. In the study overall: Per a later analysis, the roughly 670 first-cohort and more than 100 validation repertoires shared one platform.

Overall study results and limits: Investigators reported 164 TCR beta chains as tied to cytomegalovirus. Subsequent analysis revealed that first-cohort TCR clusters tended to co-occur in the 120 or so validation repertoires.

The CDR3 is made up of 17 amino acids. Germline lookup yields CDR1 SEHNR and CDR2 FQNEAQ (reference sequence). The V and J ends lost 5 bases and 7 bases, in that order; junction bases with no gene match: 15. The table came from immunoSEQ multiplex PCR; TCRdb's copy has only in-frame clones and leaves some out. The sample lists roughly 150,000 clones, nearly 90% occurring once. Sample: PBMCs. This sequence was found in a man aged 18 to 35 in good health and CMV-seropositive. This chain connects TRBV7-9 to TRBJ2-1, with 9 bases that match TRBD2. The CDR3, as DNA: TGTGCCAGCAGCAAACTAGCCGGGCTAGCGGGGCCGAATGAGCAGTTCTTC. Translated: CASSKLAGLAGPNEQFF. Together with reference TRBV7-9 and TRBJ2-1, the CDR3 gives the full variable domain: DTGVSQNPRHKITKRGQNVTFRCDPISEHNRLYWYRQTLGQGPEFLTYFQNEAQLEKSRLLSDRFSAERPKGSFSTLEIQRTEQGDSAMYLCASSKLAGLAGPNEQFFGPGTRLTVL.